The 11 T cell receptor beta chains listed next were all sequenced from one sample in a study of blood T cell repertoires in COVID-19. Profiling relied on immunoSEQ multiplex PCR, and the TCRdb table lists in-frame clones only, not all of them. Of roughly 240,000 clones listed, about four fifths are singletons. Sample: PBMCs or T cells enriched from blood (not recorded which). The receptors were gathered from a woman aged 40-49 years who had been exposed to COVID-19.

J is TRBJ2-3 and V is TRBV7-3; 8 bases match TRBD2. J was trimmed by 6 bases and V by 5 bases; bases with no gene match: 10. Germline assignment: CDR1 SGHTA and CDR2 FQGTGA. The CDR3 is made up of 15 amino acids. The CDR3 region is CASSPSGGLGDTQYF. The CDR3 coding sequence is TGTGCCAGCAGCCCCAGCGGGGGACTAGGGGATACGCAGTATTTT.

V and J are TRBV28 and TRBJ2-4; possible D gene TRBD2, 5 bases. This CDR3 has 16 residues. CDR1 and CDR2 (germline): MDHEN, SYDVKM. V lost 4 bases and J lost 0, with 13 bases in between. Written as DNA, the CDR3 is TGTGCCAGCAGTTCACGGGGATGGGGAGCCAAAAACATTCAGTACTTC. This encodes CASSSRGWGAKNIQYF.

The gene calls are TRBV6-6 and TRBJ2-3, with D unresolved. Trimming left V 4 bases short and J 5 bases short, with 4 bases between. The length of the CDR3 is 11 residues. Germline loops: CDR1 MNHNY, CDR2 SVGAGI (reference sequence). Written as DNA, the CDR3 is TGTGCCAGCAGTTTCATAGATACGCAGTATTTT. Protein sequence: CASSFIDTQYF.

This clone was picked up a small number of times. The chain has TRBV2 and TRBJ1-5; D is uncertain. The CDR3 has 15 amino acids. The V gene lost 4 bases and the J gene lost 2 bases, with 12 bases spanning the gap. Germline values: CDR1 SNHLY, CDR2 FYNNEI. CDR3 sequence reads: CASSGMGEGNQPQHF. The DNA of the CDR3 is TGTGCCAGCAGTGGTATGGGAGAGGGCAATCAGCCCCAGCATTTT.

The V and J genes are TRBV6-5 and TRBJ2-1; a possible D gene is TRBD1 (5 bases). The CDR3 spans 15 residues. Germline CDR1 and CDR2: MNHEY and SVGAGI. Trimming took 6 bases from V and 2 from J, leaving 14 bases between them. CDR3 sequence: CASRLQVHPYNEQFF. As DNA, the CDR3 is TGTGCCAGCAGACTACAGGTCCACCCCTACAATGAGCAGTTCTTC.

This chain joins TRBV12-3 or TRBV12-4 and TRBJ2-1; D not resolved. The CDR3 is 13 residues long. The V and J ends lost 5 bases and 6 bases respectively, with 11 bases between them. The CDR3 nucleotides are TGTGCCAGCAGTCCCCACTTCGGCAATGAGCAGTTCTTC. This encodes CASSPHFGNEQFF.

The rearrangement links TRBV7-9 to TRBJ1-2, with 7 bases that match TRBD1. The trim removed 6 bases at V and 4 bases at J, leaving 5 bases unmatched. Per germline, CDR1 SEHNR and CDR2 FQNEAQ (reference sequence). The CDR3 loop spans 13 amino acids. The CDR3 is CASSRQGVYGYTF. DNA for the CDR3: TGTGCCAGCAGTCGTCAGGGGGTCTATGGCTACACCTTC. The full variable domain, rest sourced from reference TRBV7-9 and TRBJ1-2, is DTGVSQNPRHKITKRGQNVTFRCDPISEHNRLYWYRQTLGQGPEFLTYFQNEAQLEKSRLLSDRFSAERPKGSFSTLEIQRTEQGDSAMYLCASSRQGVYGYTFGSGTRLTVV.

The chain uses TRBV7-9 and TRBJ2-1, with TRBD2 matching 7 bases. The CDR3 totals 13 residues. V lost 5 bases and J lost 5; bases outside the gene matches: 3. CDR1 and CDR2 from the germline V gene are SEHNR and FQNEAQ (reference sequence). The CDR3 loop is CASSTGTNNEQFF. The CDR3 DNA reads as TGTGCCAGCAGCACCGGGACTAACAATGAGCAGTTCTTC.

The rearrangement uses TRBV7-2 and TRBJ1-6, with D perhaps TRBD1 (5 bases). Germline CDR1 and CDR2: SGHTA and FQGNSA. The CDR3 length is 16 residues. V was trimmed by 4 bases and J by 6 bases, leaving 16 bases between them. CDR3 region: CASSSQIQGGNSPLHF. In DNA form, the CDR3 reads TGTGCCAGCAGCTCCCAGATTCAGGGTGGTAATTCACCCCTCCACTTT. The full variable domain, completed using reference TRBV7-2 and TRBJ1-6, is GAGVSQSPSNKVTEKGKDVELRCDPISGHTALYWYRQSLGQGLEFLIYFQGNSAPDKSGLPSDRFSAERTGGSVSTLTIQRTQQEDSAVYLCASSSQIQGGNSPLHFGNGTRLTVT.

The chain recombines TRBV28 with TRBJ2-7; 7 nucleotides match TRBD1. CDR1 and CDR2 (germline): MDHEN, SYDVKM. The CDR3 length is 14 residues. Unmatched junction bases numbered 11, after V lost 10 bases and J lost 2 bases. CDR3 nucleotide sequence: TGTGCCATCGATTCCCGGGACAGACCCTACGAGCAGTACTTC. As protein: CAIDSRDRPYEQYF.

This chain uses TRBV7-6 with TRBJ2-4, with 10 bases that match TRBD2. J lost 7 bases, V lost 4 bases, and 7 bases had no gene match. The CDR3 has 15 residues. Germline assignment: CDR1 SGHVS and CDR2 FNYEAQ. The CDR3 sequence is CASSSLAGAFNIQYF. In DNA form, the CDR3 reads TGTGCCAGCAGCTCGCTAGCGGGGGCCTTCAACATTCAGTACTTC.